This note documents a single T cell receptor beta chain sequence. Its antigen is still unknown. From 5'RACE with constant-segment primers came TCR alpha and TCR beta cDNA libraries that carried sample barcodes and UMIs. TCRdb re-derived calls from the 5' RACE reads in MiXCR, one entry per CDR3 protein. The sample lists 300,000 to 400,000 distinct CDR3 sequences, 13% to 15% occurring once. This CDR3 has 13 amino acids. Trimming removed 0 bases at V and 13 bases at J, with 14 bases between. Germline loops: CDR1 SGHKS, CDR2 YYEKEE (reference sequence). The source of the sample is a study of T-cell memory formation after mild COVID-19. Study background: The study found TCR clusters largely donor specific.

General study findings and limits: Among clones contracting day 15 to 85, CD4/CD8 was balanced, whereas later expanders leaned CD4+. Pre-infection memory harbored some responding clones, suggesting cross-reactive memory joined.

Material for sequencing was PBMCs or a T cell subset sorted from them (not recorded which). This TCR derives from a young man who had mild COVID-19 (a few samples of this study predate the infection). Cell type and time point are not known. The V and J genes are TRBV5-5 and TRBJ2-1; possible D gene TRBD1, 6 bases. The CDR3 loop is CASSLGSETGQFF. As DNA, the CDR3 is TGTGCCAGCAGCTTGGGATCCGAGACAGGCCAGTTCTTC.